This T cell receptor beta chain was captured by sequencing in a study of post-analysis software for immune sequencing data. Whole-study findings and limits: A handful of TRBV segments were significantly more frequent in patients than in controls. TRBV5-6, TRBV5-1 and TRBV20-1 were among these segments. Compared with controls, patients showed significantly lower normalized Chao1 diversity.

The CDR3 is made up of 15 amino acids. Germline CDR1 is LGHDT and CDR2 is YNNKEL (reference sequence). V lost 5 bases and J lost 5; bases outside the gene matches: 10. The TCR beta cDNA libraries contained unique molecular identifiers. TCRdb reprocessed the PCR reads with MiXCR, giving one entry per CDR3 protein. Of fewer than 850,000 distinct CDR3 sequences in the sample, roughly 27% are singletons; the top ten hold around 0.56%. This clonotype was counted a few times. Its cognate antigen is unknown. Sample: blood. The sequence came from a girl between 5 and 17 years old with multiple sclerosis. The chain joins TRBV3-1 to TRBJ2-3; 7 nucleotides align to TRBD2. This CDR3 reads CASSSTAGVQDTQYF. DNA of the CDR3: TGTGCCAGCAGCTCCACGGCGGGAGTCCAAGATACGCAGTATTTT.